This T cell receptor beta chain was sequenced in a study of T cell responses to AZD1222 COVID-19 vaccine. V lost 9 bases and J 0 bases, leaving 16 bases between the germline ends. The CDR3 has 14 amino acids. The germline V gene has CDR1 SGHRS and CDR2 YFSETQ. Method: immunoSEQ multiplex PCR; TCRdb's copy keeps in-frame clones and lacks some. Here the sample spans about 120,000 clones, around 92% being singletons. This clonotype originated in an adult in good health. Sequencing used peripheral blood, obtained on day 0 of AZD1222 vaccination. This chain connects TRBV5-1 to TRBJ2-7; D not resolved. This CDR3 is CATRPGSSSYEQYF. The CDR3 DNA reads as TGCGCCACCCGGCCCGGGTCCAGCTCCTACGAGCAGTACTTC.